Sequencing of this T cell receptor (beta chain) was carried out in a study of cytomegalovirus exposure and HLA in healthy donors. Study context: A data release that came early held some 84 million unique TCRs from HLA-typed donors. General study results and limits: Some TCR beta chains (about 170 of them) were listed as cytomegalovirus-associated. Common viral pathogens were later found to be apparently linked to several of the most significant clusters.

Concerning this clone: Its antigen is not known.

Vbeta (60) and Jbeta (13) primers were used in the PCR. This table comes from immunoSEQ multiplex PCR, and its TCRdb copy is limited to in-frame clones, with some not included. The data contain roughly 300,000 clones, roughly 88% of them singletons. Germline assignment: CDR1 SGHDN and CDR2 FVKESK. This CDR3 has 13 residues. The V gene lost 4 bases and the J gene lost 0 bases, with 7 bases spanning the gap. As for the donors, each was a healthy bone marrow donor. Specimen: PBMCs. The receptor's source is a man aged 40-50 years in good health and CMV-seropositive. The chain employs TRBV14 and TRBJ2-7; weak D call: TRBD1 (5 bases). CDR3 region: CASSRQISYEQYF. CDR3 sequence (DNA): TGTGCCAGCAGCCGACAGATCTCCTACGAGCAGTACTTC.